These 21 T cell receptor beta chains were sequenced from one sample in a study of post-analysis software for immune sequencing data. No antigen has been identified for these receptors. Incorporated into the TCR beta cDNA libraries were unique molecular identifiers, which served to reduce PCR and sequencing biases. MiXCR, applied by TCRdb to the PCR reads, yields one record per CDR3 protein. The repertoire holds 740,000 or so distinct CDR3 sequences, 53% seen once, with 4.6% in the top ten. Study results and limitations: Compared with controls, patients had more of about 5 TRBV segments, including TRBV5-6, TRBV5-1 and TRBV20-1.

Specimen: blood. Receptors originate from a girl aged 5-17 years with multiple sclerosis.

About this clonotype itself: At one end the junction does not follow the germline gene, possibly because of a read error. The chain links TRBV20-1 to TRBJ1-1, with 7 bases lining up with TRBD1. CDR3 length: 14 residues. Germline-derived CDR1 and CDR2 are DFQATT and SNEGSKA (reference sequence). The CDR3 sequence is CGARKGAENTEAFF. CDR3 coding DNA: TGCGGTGCTAGAAAGGGGGCCGAGAACACTGAAGCTTTCTTT.

In this sample, this clonotype turned up a few times. This chain joins TRBV12-3 or TRBV12-4 and TRBJ2-7; 11 bases are shared with TRBD1. V shed 5 bases and J 6 bases; nucleotides not matched to a gene: 6. The length of the CDR3 is 14 residues. The CDR3 DNA reads TGTGCCAGCAGTCCGGACAGGGGGCAAAGCGAGCAGTACTTC. Residues: CASSPDRGQSEQYF.

The rearrangement links TRBV20-1 to TRBJ2-3, with 8 bases aligning to TRBD1. The germline gives CDR1 DFQATT, CDR2 SNEGSKA (reference sequence). CDR3 length equals 15 residues. V trimming: 4 bases; J trimming: 4 bases; junction bases outside the gene matches: 10. CDR3 in amino acids: CSAKMGQVGADTQYF. CDR3 nucleotide sequence: TGCAGTGCTAAGATGGGACAGGTCGGGGCAGATACGCAGTATTTT.

The V call is TRBV27, the J call TRBJ1-2, with 8 bases fitting TRBD1. J was trimmed by 5 bases and V by 7 bases; bases with no gene match: 9. CDR1 is MNHEY, CDR2 SMNVEV, per germline (reference sequence). The CDR3 loop spans 14 amino acids. The CDR3 protein is CASNLNGQGYGYTF. The CDR3 bases are TGTGCCAGCAACCTAAACGGACAGGGATATGGCTACACCTTC.

This chain uses TRBV29-1 with TRBJ2-7, with D tentatively TRBD2 (6 bases). The DNA matches TRBJ2-5 better at its end, which makes the J call doubtful. CDR1 and CDR2 from the germline V gene are SQVTM and ANQGSEA. The CDR3 is made up of 12 amino acids. The CDR3 here is CSVRLEGQTQYF. Here the CDR3 DNA reads TGCAGCGTCCGACTAGAAGGGCAGACCCAGTACTTC.

The gene calls are TRBV2 and TRBJ2-5; D may be TRBD1 or TRBD2 (5 bases each). CDR3 size: 14 residues. The V gene lost 5 bases and the J gene lost 5 bases, with 15 bases spanning the gap. In germline, CDR1 is SNHLY, CDR2 FYNNEI. Here the CDR3 DNA reads TGTGCCAGCAGTCTCTCCGGGACGGGGGAGACCCAGTACTTC. Translation gives CASSLSGTGETQYF.

This clonotype was recorded once. The chain links TRBV5-1 to TRBJ1-1, with D possibly matching TRBD1 (5 bases). This CDR3 is 14 amino acids long. Trimming shortened V by 2 bases and J by 3 bases, and 11 bases separated the two germline ends. Per germline, CDR1 SGHRS and CDR2 YFSETQ. The CDR3, as DNA: TGCGCCAGCAGCTTTCGGGGCCATGACACTGAAGCTTTCTTT. This translates into CASSFRGHDTEAFF.

This chain links TRBV20-1 with TRBJ2-3; tentative D call: TRBD2 (5 bases). Germline V gene sequence: CDR1 DFQATT, CDR2 SNEGSKA (reference sequence). The length of the CDR3 is 13 residues. As DNA, the CDR3 is TGCAGCTCCGCGGGCAGCGGCACAGATACGCAGTATTTT. Its protein product is CSSAGSGTDTQYF.

The V gene is TRBV2, the J gene TRBJ2-7; 10 bases line up with TRBD1. The CDR3 runs to 15 residues. The ends lost 6 bases at V and 3 bases at J; junction bases unmatched: 8. The germline V gene has CDR1 SNHLY and CDR2 FYNNEI. The CDR3 is CASRTTGTGDYEQYF. CDR3 nucleotide sequence: TGTGCCAGCAGGACGACCGGGACAGGGGACTACGAGCAGTACTTC. Full variable domain (outside the CDR3, taken from reference TRBV2 and TRBJ2-7): EPEVTQTPSHQVTQMGQEVILRCVPISNHLYFYWYRQILGQKVEFLVSFYNNEISEKSEIFDDQFSVERPDGSNFTLKIRSTKLEDSAMYFCASRTTGTGDYEQYFGPGTRLTVT.

The chain is built from TRBV5-4 and TRBJ2-1, with a weak D call TRBD1 (6 bases). Germline V gene sequence: CDR1 SGHNT, CDR2 YYREEE (reference sequence). V was trimmed by 4 bases and J by 4 bases, leaving 12 bases between them. This CDR3 contains 14 residues. The DNA of the CDR3 is TGTGCCAGCAGCGACGGGACATTATACAATGAGCAGTTCTTC. Protein product: CASSDGTLYNEQFF.

The chain is built from TRBV29-1 and TRBJ2-7; 9 nucleotides align to TRBD1. In germline, CDR1 is SQVTM, CDR2 ANQGSEA. After removal of 1 base from V and 0 bases from J, the junction contained 4 bases not matched to a gene. The CDR3 runs 15 residues. The CDR3 reads CSVEGDRGSSYEQYF. CDR3 nucleotides: TGCAGCGTTGAAGGCGACAGGGGGTCCTCCTACGAGCAGTACTTC.

J is TRBJ1-4 and V is TRBV5-1; D is uncertain. The germline CDR1 and CDR2 sequences are SGHRS and YFSETQ. Deletions cut 5 bases from V and 5 bases from J, with 13 bases between. The CDR3 is 14 residues long. The CDR3 nucleotides read TGCGCCAGCAGATCCGGGATATCGAATGAAAAACTGTTTTTT. Its protein product is CASRSGISNEKLFF. Combining the CDR3 with reference TRBV5-1 and TRBJ1-4 gives the whole variable domain KAGVTQTPRYLIKTRGQQVTLSCSPISGHRSVSWYQQTPGQGLQFLFEYFSETQRNKGNFPGRFSGRQFSNSRSEMNVSTLELGDSALYLCASRSGISNEKLFFGSGTQLSVL.

For this clonotype: At one end the junction does not follow the germline gene, possibly because of a read error. V usage is TRBV3-1 and J usage is TRBJ2-3; no firm D call. The CDR3 is 15 residues long. Germline assignment: CDR1 LGHDT and CDR2 YNNKEL (reference sequence). This CDR3 is CASSSQPRSTDTQYF. Written as DNA, the CDR3 is TGTGCCAGCAGCTCCCAGCCTAGAAGCACAGATACACAGTATTTT.

The chain joins TRBV7-2 to TRBJ2-3; D is uncertain. Trimming cost V 5 bases and J 0 bases, with 12 bases left between them. Per germline, CDR1 SGHTA and CDR2 FQGNSA. The CDR3 contains 15 residues. CDR3 in amino acids: CASSNRPASTDTQYF. As DNA, the CDR3 is TGTGCCAGCAGCAATCGGCCCGCTAGCACAGATACGCAGTATTTT.

The chain links TRBV12-3 or TRBV12-4 to TRBJ2-3, with D unclear. The length of the CDR3 is 11 residues. The ends were cut back, 5 bases at V and 6 bases at J, with 6 bases in the middle. The CDR3 DNA reads as TGTGCCAGCAGTCCTAAGGATACGCAGTATTTT. Translated: CASSPKDTQYF.

This clonotype was detected only a few times. J is TRBJ2-1 and V is TRBV14; 9 bases match TRBD1. The CDR3 has 15 amino acids. Germline CDR1 SGHDN, CDR2 FVKESK. Trimming cost V 4 bases and J 6 bases; bases outside gene matches: 7. CDR3 amino acids: CASSRRQGVVNEQFF. The CDR3 coding sequence is TGTGCCAGCAGCCGACGACAGGGGGTGGTCAATGAGCAGTTCTTC.

The gene calls are TRBV29-1 and TRBJ1-2; D call uncertain. This CDR3 comprises 12 residues. The ends were cut back, 3 bases at V and 8 bases at J, with 13 bases in the middle. The germline V gene has CDR1 SQVTM and CDR2 ANQGSEA. The CDR3 DNA reads as TGCAGCGTTGAGGAGGGATCGGGCGGCTACACCTTC. This sequence encodes CSVEEGSGGYTF.

The V gene is TRBV30, the J gene TRBJ2-7, with D possibly being TRBD2 (5 bases). V shed 2 bases and J shed 3 bases, with 14 bases lying between them. The CDR3 is made up of 14 amino acids. Germline CDR1 is GTSNPN and CDR2 is SVGIG (reference sequence). CDR3 coding DNA: TGTGCCTGGAGTCTCTCGGAGGCCGTCTACGAGCAGTACTTC. Translating it yields CAWSLSEAVYEQYF.

The gene calls are TRBV3-1 and TRBJ2-5, with D hard to call. CDR1 and CDR2 (germline): LGHDT, YNNKEL (reference sequence). V shed 8 bases and J shed 7 bases, with 14 bases lying between them. The CDR3 totals 12 residues. This CDR3 reads CASAFREGTQYF. The CDR3 DNA reads TGTGCCAGCGCCTTCCGAGAAGGGACCCAGTACTTC.

This clonotype was seen a handful of times. The chain carries TRBV5-1 and TRBJ2-7, with 14 bases that match TRBD2. The CDR3 consists of 17 residues. V shed 3 bases and J 0 bases; nucleotides not matched to a gene: 5. Germline V lookup: CDR1 SGHRS, CDR2 YFSETQ. For the CDR3, the DNA is TGCGCCAGCAGCTCTGGACTAGCGGGGGGTCTCTCCTACGAGCAGTACTTC. This codes for CASSSGLAGGLSYEQYF.

The chain couples TRBV7-3 to TRBJ2-1; 11 bases match TRBD1. This CDR3 contains 15 residues. CDR1 is SGHTA and CDR2 is FQGTGA in the germline V gene. V shed 4 bases, J shed 5 bases, and the junction held 4 bases outside the gene matches. The CDR3 DNA reads as TGTGCCAGCAGCTCCGGACAGGGGGCGCACAATGAGCAGTTCTTC. It specifies CASSSGQGAHNEQFF. Complete variable domain (other parts from reference TRBV7-3 and TRBJ2-1): GAGVSQTPSNKVTEKGKYVELRCDPISGHTALYWYRQSLGQGPEFLIYFQGTGAADDSGLPNDRFFAVRPEGSVSTLKIQRTERGDSAVYLCASSSGQGAHNEQFFGPGTRLTVL.